Given below is one TCR beta chain in context. Relative to the germline gene, one junction end is altered; a read error may explain this. The entry originates in a study of glioma-infiltrating T cells. Germline loops: CDR1 MNHEY, CDR2 SMNVEV (reference sequence). This CDR3 is 13 amino acids long. Using RNA template, CDR3s of TCR alpha and beta were amplified with iRepertoire arm-PCR. MiXCR, applied by TCRdb to the multiplex PCR reads, yields one record per CDR3 protein. Among a few hundred thousand distinct CDR3 sequences listed, about 40% were seen once. The receptor comes from a human donor with low-grade glioma or glioblastoma, undergoing nonglioma brain surgery, or in good health (not recorded which). This chain links TRBV27 with TRBJ2-1, with D uncertain. The material sequenced was glioma tissue, nonneoplastic brain tissue, or PBMCs (not recorded which). CDR3 region: CASGLVPYYEQFF. The CDR3 region has the DNA TGTGCCAGCGGTTTGGTTCCTTACTACGAGCAGTTCTTC.